This TCR beta chain is from a study of blood T cells in healthy people across ages. This clonotype appeared a few times. The V gene end was trimmed by 5 bases and the J gene end by 6 bases; junction bases not matched to a gene: 7. The CDR3 covers 15 residues. CDR1 and CDR2 (germline): SGHTA, FQGNSA. A second PCR of 7 to 11 cycles used a sample-barcoded 5' primer and a J-beta primer mix. All cDNA molecules were each tagged by a template-switch adaptor with 12 random nucleotides. TCRdb ran MiXCR on the 5' RACE reads and lists one entry per CDR3 protein. The sample contains over 1,500,000 distinct CDR3 sequences, roughly 43% of which appear only once.

The sample consisted of blood. This chain connects TRBV7-2 to TRBJ2-3, with 11 positions matching TRBD2. The origin of this receptor is a human donor in good health. The CDR3 bases are TGTGCCAGCAGCATTAGCGGGGGGGACGCGGATACGCAGTATTTT. Its translation: CASSISGGDADTQYF.